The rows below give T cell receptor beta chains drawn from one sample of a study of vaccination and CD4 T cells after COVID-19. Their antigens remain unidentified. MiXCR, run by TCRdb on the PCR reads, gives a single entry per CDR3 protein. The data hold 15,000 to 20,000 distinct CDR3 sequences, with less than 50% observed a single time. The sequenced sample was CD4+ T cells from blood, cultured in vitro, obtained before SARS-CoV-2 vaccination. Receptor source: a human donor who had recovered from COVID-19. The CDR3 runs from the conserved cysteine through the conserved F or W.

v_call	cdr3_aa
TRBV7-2	CASSLARGDYNEQFF
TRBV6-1	CASSDEGGPKRAGMFF
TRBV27	CASSLGTVGGSPLHF
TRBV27	CASSPTSRPGGASGLETQYF
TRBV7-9	CASSSGTSGESYEQYF
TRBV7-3	CASSLTGLGGYEQFF
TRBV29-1	CSVQDRVTDTQYF
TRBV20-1	CSARDRAGTGYEQYF
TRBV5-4	CASSLAGTETQYF
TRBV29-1	CSVEIQGRYEQYF
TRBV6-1	CASSETGQSTQETQYF
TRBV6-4	CASNRYAGDEQYF
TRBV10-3	CAISVGTSGTYEQYF
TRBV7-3	CASSQGRASGETQYF
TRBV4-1	CASSQDVQGETYNSPLHF
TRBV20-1	CSARVASGRAGTDTQYF
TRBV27	CASIGGRGGGTGELFF
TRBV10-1	CASRSTGTGRYNEQFF
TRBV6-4	CASSEGGTQYF
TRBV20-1	CSARDLGSQETQYF
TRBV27	CASSENRGKAEAFF
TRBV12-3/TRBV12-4	CASGGMRDTQYF
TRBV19	CASRSGQNQPQHF
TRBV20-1	CSARDPNGRAPYEQYF
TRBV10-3	CAISEGQGYGYTF
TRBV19	CASSIQGPLSSGANVLTF
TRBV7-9	CASSPREGPYNEQFF
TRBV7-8	CASSLVPSGTPKQFF
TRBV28	CASSSNEGGTEAFF
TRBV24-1	CATSGRAGDYTEAFF
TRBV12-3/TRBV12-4	CASSGRTGTSIYEQYF
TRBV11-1	CASSPIGTGVYEQYF
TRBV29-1	CSVDIAGSNGYTF
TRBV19	CASSIVEGLGNQPQHF
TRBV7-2	CASSLDFRGRRYGYTF
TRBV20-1	CSANDRRTYEQYF
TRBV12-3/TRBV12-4	CASSLSGLTEAFF
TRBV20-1	CSATLDRETDTQYF
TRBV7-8	CASSSWGWETQYF
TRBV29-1	CSASGASGTEAFF
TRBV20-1	CSAIEIRVNEQYF
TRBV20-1	CSAPKSSGSIETQYF
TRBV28	CASIQTGRVGTQYF
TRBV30	CAWSDDRGSQPQHF
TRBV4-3	CASSQEGGTDYGYTF
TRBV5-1	CASSFVYSYEQYF
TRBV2	CASGIQTGGLGYTF
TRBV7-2	CASSSGQGLSGYTF
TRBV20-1	CSARDASGLRTDTQYF
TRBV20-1	CSARAIQYEYQGNGNTEAFF